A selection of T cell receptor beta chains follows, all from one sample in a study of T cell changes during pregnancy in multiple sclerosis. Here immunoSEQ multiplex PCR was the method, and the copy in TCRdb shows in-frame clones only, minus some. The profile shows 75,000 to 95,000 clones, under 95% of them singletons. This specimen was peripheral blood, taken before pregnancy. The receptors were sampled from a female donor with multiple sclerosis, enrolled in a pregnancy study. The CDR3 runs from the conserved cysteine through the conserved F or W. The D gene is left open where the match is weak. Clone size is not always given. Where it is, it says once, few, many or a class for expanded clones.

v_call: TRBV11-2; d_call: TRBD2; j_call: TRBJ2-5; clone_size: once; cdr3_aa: CASSSTSGAPQETQYF; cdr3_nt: TGTGCCAGCAGTTCTACTAGCGGAGCCCCCCAAGAGACCCAGTACTTC
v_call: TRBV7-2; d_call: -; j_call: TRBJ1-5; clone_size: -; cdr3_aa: CASSPRRDLSNQPQHF; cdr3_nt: TGTGCCAGCAGCCCCCGACGGGATCTTAGCAATCAGCCCCAGCATTTT
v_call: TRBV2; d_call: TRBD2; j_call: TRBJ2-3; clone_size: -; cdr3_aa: CASSEVLAGGPTDTQYF; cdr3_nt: TGTGCCAGCAGTGAAGTACTAGCGGGGGGGCCCACAGATACGCAGTATTTT
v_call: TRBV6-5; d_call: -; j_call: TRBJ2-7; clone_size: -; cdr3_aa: CASSSRGFGEQYF; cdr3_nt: TGTGCCAGCAGTTCCAGGGGATTCGGCGAGCAGTACTTC
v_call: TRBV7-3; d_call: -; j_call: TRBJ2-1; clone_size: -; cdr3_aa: CASSLTRNNEQFF; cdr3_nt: TGTGCCAGCAGCTTGACTAGGAACAATGAGCAGTTCTTC
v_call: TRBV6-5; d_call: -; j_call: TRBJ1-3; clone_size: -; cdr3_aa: CASSYSRSISGNTIYF; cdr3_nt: TGTGCCAGCAGTTATTCACGGAGTATCTCTGGAAACACCATATATTTT
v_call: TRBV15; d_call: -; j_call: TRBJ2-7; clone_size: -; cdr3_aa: CATSRPGSSYEQYF; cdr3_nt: TGTGCCACCAGCAGACCGGGGAGCTCCTACGAGCAGTACTTC
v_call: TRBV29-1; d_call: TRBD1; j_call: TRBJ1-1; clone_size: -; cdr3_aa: CSVGRLTGETEAFF; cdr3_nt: TGCAGCGTTGGGAGGCTGACAGGGGAAACTGAAGCTTTCTTT
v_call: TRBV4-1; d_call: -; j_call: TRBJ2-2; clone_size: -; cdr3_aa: CASSQGGRGYTGELFF; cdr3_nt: TGCGCCAGCAGCCAAGGTGGCAGGGGTTACACCGGGGAGCTGTTTTTT
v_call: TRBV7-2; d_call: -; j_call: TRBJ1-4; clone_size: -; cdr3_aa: CASSLAVPGATNEKLFF; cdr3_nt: TGTGCCAGCAGCTTAGCGGTCCCCGGGGCAACTAATGAAAAACTGTTTTTT
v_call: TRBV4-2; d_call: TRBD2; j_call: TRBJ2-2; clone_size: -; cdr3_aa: CASSLTLAGGNTGELFF; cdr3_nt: TGTGCCAGCAGCCTGACTCTAGCGGGGGGAAACACCGGGGAGCTGTTTTTT
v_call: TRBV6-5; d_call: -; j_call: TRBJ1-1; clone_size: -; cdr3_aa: CASSEGVEAFF; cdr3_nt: TGTGCCAGCTCCGAGGGGGTGGAAGCTTTCTTT
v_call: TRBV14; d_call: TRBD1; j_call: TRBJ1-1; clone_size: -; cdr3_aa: CASSQDRGQGRTEAFF; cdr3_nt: TGTGCCAGCAGCCAAGATAGGGGGCAGGGGAGGACTGAAGCTTTCTTT
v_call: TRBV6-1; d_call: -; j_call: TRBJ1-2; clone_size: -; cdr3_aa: CASRPGGYGYTF; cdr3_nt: TGTGCCAGCAGGCCGGGAGGCTATGGCTACACCTTC
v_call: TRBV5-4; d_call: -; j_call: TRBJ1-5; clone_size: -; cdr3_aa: CASSLGGAGVQPQHF; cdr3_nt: TGTGCCAGCAGCCTCGGGGGCGCGGGGGTTCAGCCCCAGCATTTT
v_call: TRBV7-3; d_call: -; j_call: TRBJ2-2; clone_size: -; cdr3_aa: CASSFSGGELFF; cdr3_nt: TGTGCCAGCAGCTTCTCCGGCGGGGAGCTGTTTTTT